A selection of T cell receptor beta chains follows, all from one sample in a study of spatial heterogeneity in lung cancer. MiXCR, run by TCRdb on the 5' RACE reads, gives a single entry per CDR3 protein. The repertoire holds about 100,000 distinct CDR3 sequences, with approximately 19% as singletons. Sequenced here: PBMCs, sampled at follow-up. The receptors were sampled from a male donor with early-stage non-small cell lung cancer. The CDR3 runs from the conserved cysteine through the conserved F or W. D genes are given only for firm matches. Size tells how often a clone was seen (once, few, many) or the class of an expanded clone, and some rows leave it out.

J	D	size	V	DNA	CDR3
TRBJ2-5	.	.	TRBV24-1	TGTGCCACCAGTGATGGCCCAGAAGAGACCCAGTACTTC	CATSDGPEETQYF
TRBJ2-5	TRBD2	medium-sized	TRBV29-1	TGCAGCGTCTTCACTAGCGGAGGCGGGCAGGAGACCCAGTACTTC	CSVFTSGGGQETQYF
TRBJ2-1	.	.	TRBV29-1	TGCAGCATTCTACGGGACTACAATGAGCAGTTCTTC	CSILRDYNEQFF
TRBJ2-3	TRBD1	.	TRBV20-1	TGCAGTGCTGACCGGGACAGGGGCACAGATACGCAGTATTTT	CSADRDRGTDTQYF
TRBJ1-5	.	few	TRBV27	TGTGCCAGCAGTTTTTGGGGTAGCAATCAGCCCCAGCATTTT	CASSFWGSNQPQHF
TRBJ2-7	.	.	TRBV11-2	TGTGCCAGCAGCTTAGTAGGGGCCACCTCGAGCTACGAGCAGTACTTC	CASSLVGATSSYEQYF
TRBJ2-7	.	.	TRBV19	TGTGCCAGTACGGGAGCTCGTTACGAGCAGTACTTC	CASTGARYEQYF
TRBJ2-3	.	few	TRBV12-3/TRBV12-4	TGTGCCAGTCAAGCGGGTCCCACAGATACGCAGTATTTT	CASQAGPTDTQYF
TRBJ2-2	TRBD1	many	TRBV24-1	TGTGCCACCAGTCCTCGGGACAGGGACACCGGGGAGCTGTTTTTT	CATSPRDRDTGELFF
TRBJ1-1	TRBD1	few	TRBV5-1	TGCGCCAGCAGGGACGGGACAGGCCCCACTGAAGCTTTCTTT	CASRDGTGPTEAFF
TRBJ1-5	.	many	TRBV3-1	TGTGCCAGCAGCCAGGGGGCTGGGCCCCAGCATTTT	CASSQGAGPQHF
TRBJ1-1	.	.	TRBV5-1	TGCGCCAGCAGCTTAGGTGAGAACACTGAAGCTTTCTTT	CASSLGENTEAFF
TRBJ2-2	.	few	TRBV12-3/TRBV12-4	TGTGCCAGCAGTTTGTTCGGAAGCGTGGGGGAGCTGTTTTTT	CASSLFGSVGELFF
TRBJ1-4	TRBD1	few	TRBV6-6	TGTGCCAGCACCGAGGGACAGGGTCATTATGAAAAACTGTTTTTT	CASTEGQGHYEKLFF
TRBJ1-3	.	.	TRBV6-2/TRBV6-3	TGTGCCAGCAGTTACTCCGGCAGGGCAGGAGCTGGAAACACCATATATTTT	CASSYSGRAGAGNTIYF
TRBJ1-4	.	many	TRBV5-1	TGCGCCAGCAGCTTGGGGCTAGCCGGAAATGAAAAACTGTTTTTT	CASSLGLAGNEKLFF
TRBJ2-3	.	.	TRBV7-9	TGTGCCAGCAGCAATACACCTGGGGAAGGCACAGATACGCAGTATTTT	CASSNTPGEGTDTQYF
TRBJ1-2	.	few	TRBV6-6	TGTGCCAGCACCCAGACAGAGTCCCAATATGGCTACACCTTC	CASTQTESQYGYTF
TRBJ1-1	.	few	TRBV6-5	TGTGCCAGCAGTCTCCCGGGACCTGAAGCTTTCTTT	CASSLPGPEAFF
TRBJ2-7	TRBD2	few	TRBV6-5	TGTGCCAGCAGCCTTACTAGCGGGACGTCCTACGAGCAGTACTTC	CASSLTSGTSYEQYF
TRBJ2-7	TRBD1	.	TRBV4-1	TGCGCCAGCAGCACCGGGACAGGGTTGATTAGCTCCTACGAGCAGTACTTC	CASSTGTGLISSYEQYF
TRBJ1-1	.	once	TRBV3-1	TGTGCCAGCAGCCCGCTAAGGAGGCGCACTGAAGCTTTCTTT	CASSPLRRRTEAFF
TRBJ2-1	.	few	TRBV30	TGTGCCTGGGGAGGGGGTCGGGACCGCTACAATGAGCAGTTCTTC	CAWGGGRDRYNEQFF
TRBJ1-6	TRBD1	.	TRBV6-1	TGTGCCAGTACCTCGACAGGGAATAATTCACCCCTCCACTTT	CASTSTGNNSPLHF
TRBJ2-5	.	.	TRBV4-1	TGCGCCAGCAGCCAAGATTGGGGAGAGACCCAGTACTTC	CASSQDWGETQYF
TRBJ2-5	.	.	TRBV11-2	TGTGCCAGCAGCTTCACATCTCAAGAGACCCAGTACTTC	CASSFTSQETQYF
TRBJ2-2	TRBD1	few	TRBV9	TGTGCCAGCAGCGTAGGTGGGACAGGCCTTACCGGGGAGCTGTTTTTT	CASSVGGTGLTGELFF
TRBJ2-1	TRBD2	.	TRBV6-5	TGTGCCAGCGGTCCTGGACTAGCCTCCTACAATGAGCAGTTCTTC	CASGPGLASYNEQFF
TRBJ1-2	TRBD1	.	TRBV10-3	TGTGCCATCAGTCAGGCAGGGGGCAGCTATGGCTACACCTTC	CAISQAGGSYGYTF
TRBJ1-2	.	.	TRBV7-9	TGTGCCAGCAGCCCGATCATAGACTATGGCTACACCTTC	CASSPIIDYGYTF
TRBJ2-1	.	few	TRBV9	TGTGCCAGCAGCGTAGGGGGGACCATAGGTGAGCAGTTCTTC	CASSVGGTIGEQFF
TRBJ2-7	TRBD1	few	TRBV27	TGTGCCAGCAGCAAAGACAGGGGAAGCTCCTACGAGCAGTACTTC	CASSKDRGSSYEQYF
TRBJ1-1	.	.	TRBV6-5	TGTGCCAGCAGTTCCGGGGTCCTGAACACTGAAGCTTTCTTT	CASSSGVLNTEAFF
TRBJ2-7	.	many	TRBV5-1	TGCGCCAGCAGCCCGGCTTGGGGCGGTAGTTCCTACGAGCAGTACTTC	CASSPAWGGSSYEQYF
TRBJ2-1	.	.	TRBV20-1	TGCAGTGCTAGGGCTTCGACCACCTACAATGAGCAGTTCTTC	CSARASTTYNEQFF
TRBJ2-7	TRBD2	.	TRBV20-1	TGCAGTGCTAGGACTAGCGGCTACGAGCAGTACTTC	CSARTSGYEQYF
TRBJ1-2	.	.	TRBV7-8	TGTGCCAGCAGCTCCTTAACAGGTTCCCCTGATGGCTACACCTTC	CASSSLTGSPDGYTF
TRBJ1-6	TRBD1	few	TRBV9	TGTGCCAGCAGCCTCTCGCCGGGACAGGGGTCTTTACGCTCCTATAATTCACCCCTCCACTTT	CASSLSPGQGSLRSYNSPLHF
TRBJ2-4	.	few	TRBV29-1	TGCAGCGTTGCGCCTTCCGTAAAAAACATTCAGTACTTC	CSVAPSVKNIQYF
TRBJ2-7	TRBD2	many	TRBV4-2	TGTGCCAGCAGCCCGGGGGGGCAAACTACCTACGAGCAGTACTTC	CASSPGGQTTYEQYF
TRBJ1-1	.	few	TRBV25-1	TGTGCCAGCAGTTCTTCAGGGGTCTCTGAAGCTTTCTTT	CASSSSGVSEAFF
TRBJ2-7	.	few	TRBV18	TGTGCCAGCTCACCACCGGAGGGCAACTACGAGCAGTACTTC	CASSPPEGNYEQYF
TRBJ2-5	.	.	TRBV9	TGTGCCAGCAGCGTGGGTGGGCCCCGAGAGACCCAGTACTTC	CASSVGGPRETQYF
TRBJ2-5	.	few	TRBV4-1	TGCGCCAGCAGCCAATCGGGGACCCTTGACAGGTCAGAGACCCAGTACTTC	CASSQSGTLDRSETQYF
TRBJ1-5	.	.	TRBV6-1	TGTGCCAGCACCCCCGGGGAGGGCAATCAGCCCCAGCATTTT	CASTPGEGNQPQHF
TRBJ2-5	TRBD1	few	TRBV20-1	TGCAGTGCTAGGTCCGGGACAGGGAAAGAGACCCAGTACTTC	CSARSGTGKETQYF
TRBJ2-1	.	.	TRBV2	TGTGCCAGCAGTGTTGGACCCAATGAGCAGTTCTTC	CASSVGPNEQFF
TRBJ1-4	TRBD1	.	TRBV10-3	TGTGCCATCAGTGAAGCCGGGACAGGAGAAAAACTGTTTTTT	CAISEAGTGEKLFF
TRBJ1-5	.	.	TRBV11-2	TGTGCCAGCAGCTTAAGCTCAGGATACAATCAGCCCCAGCATTTT	CASSLSSGYNQPQHF
TRBJ2-1	.	few	TRBV21-1	TGTGCCAGCCGCTTACACTTGACGGGGGGCACAAGACTAGCGGGGACAAATGAGCAGTTCTTC	CASRLHLTGGTRLAGTNEQFF
TRBJ2-7	.	few	TRBV6-5	TGTGCCAGCACCTTGGGGGGTGGCTACGAGCAGTACTTC	CASTLGGGYEQYF
TRBJ2-1	TRBD1	.	TRBV20-1	TGCAGTGCTAGAGACCCGGGACAGACATTTAATGAGCAGTTCTTC	CSARDPGQTFNEQFF
TRBJ2-7	.	few	TRBV12-3/TRBV12-4	TGTGCCAGCAGTTTATCAATCGGCGGAGGGGCCTCCTACGAGCAGTACTTC	CASSLSIGGGASYEQYF
TRBJ2-2	.	few	TRBV5-5	TGTGCCAGCAGCCCAGGCCCAGGGAACACCGGGGAGCTGTTTTTT	CASSPGPGNTGELFF